The 6 T cell receptor beta chains given below trace back to one sample, sequenced in a study of a mutant IDH1 vaccine in newly diagnosed glioma. Libraries were prepared by immunoSEQ multiplex PCR; TCRdb keeps only in-frame clonotypes and omits some of them. The sample consists of just under 80,000 clones, 90% to 95% of them appearing once. These receptors lack a known antigen. The time point was: week 5, during vaccination. What each vaccine dose contained was 300 ug of mutant IDH1 20-mer peptide, accompanied by topical imiquimod. The material sequenced was PBMCs, taken from a glioma patient whose treatment included an IDH1 peptide vaccine. The source of these receptors is a woman in her forties or fifties with glioma.

This clone was detected only once. V usage is TRBV28 and J usage is TRBJ2-3, with 11 bases matching TRBD1. The junction had 6 bases not matched to a gene; V was cut back by 7 bases and J by 6 bases. The germline V gene has CDR1 MDHEN and CDR2 SYDVKM. The CDR3 runs 14 residues. The CDR3, as DNA: TGTGCCAGCACCGGGACAGGGGGGTATGATACGCAGTATTTT. Translated: CASTGTGGYDTQYF. The full variable domain, its missing parts supplied by reference TRBV28 and TRBJ2-3, is DVKVTQSSRYLVKRTGEKVFLECVQDMDHENMFWYRQDPGLGLRLIYFSYDVKMKEKGDIPEGYSVSREKKERFSLILESASTNQTSMYLCASTGTGGYDTQYFGPGTRLTVL.

V gene TRBV19 combines with J gene TRBJ2-4, with D maybe TRBD2 (6 bases). Per the germline V gene, CDR1 is LNHDA and CDR2 is SQIVND (reference sequence). The length of the CDR3 is 15 residues. Deletions cut 3 bases from V and 3 bases from J, with 12 bases between. CDR3 loop: CASSMGGSDKNIQYF. The CDR3 DNA reads TGTGCCAGTAGTATGGGGGGTTCAGACAAAAACATTCAGTACTTC.

CDR3 loop: CASSQGDSGVYNEQFF. The CDR3, as DNA: TGTGCCAGCAGCCAAGGGGATAGCGGGGTTTACAATGAGCAGTTCTTC. This rearrangement joins TRBV4-2 to TRBJ2-1; 8 nucleotides agree with TRBD2. This CDR3 spans 16 amino acids. V was clipped by 1 base and J by 4 bases; unmatched bases: 6. Germline-derived CDR1 and CDR2 are LGHNA and YNFKEQ.

This chain links TRBV6-5 with TRBJ2-7; 10 nucleotides align to TRBD2. The J segment lost 4 bases and the V segment lost 8 bases, leaving 11 bases of the junction unmatched. CDR3 size: 15 residues. Germline loops: CDR1 MNHEY, CDR2 SVGAGI. The CDR3 here is CASAPTLAGVYEQYF. CDR3 in DNA: TGTGCCAGCGCCCCGACTCTAGCGGGAGTTTACGAGCAGTACTTC.

This rearrangement joins TRBV5-1 to TRBJ2-5, with 11 bases fitting TRBD2. V was pared by 0 bases and J by 5 bases, with 6 bases of the junction left unmatched. This CDR3 has 16 residues. Germline CDR1 is SGHRS and CDR2 is YFSETQ. CDR3 bases: TGCGCCAGCAGCTTGGTTAGCGGGAGGGCCCTTGAGACCCAGTACTTC. It yields the protein CASSLVSGRALETQYF.

V is TRBV15 and J is TRBJ1-1; tentative D call: TRBD1 (5 bases). CDR3 length equals 15 residues. Trimming stripped 7 bases from V and 3 bases from J, with 18 bases between. In germline, CDR1 is LNHNV, CDR2 YYDKDF (reference sequence). The CDR3 spells CATTTWGERDTEAFF. The DNA of the CDR3 is TGTGCCACCACCACGTGGGGGGAAAGGGACACTGAAGCTTTCTTT.